This entry concerns a single T cell receptor (beta chain). Its target is unknown. The CDR3 extends over 13 amino acids. Germline CDR1 is LNHDA and CDR2 is SQIVND (reference sequence). Trimming cost V 3 bases and J 11 bases, with 13 bases left between them. Primers: 60 Vbeta forward and 13 Jbeta reverse. Measured with immunoSEQ multiplex PCR; TCRdb has only the in-frame clones, and not every one. The sample lists almost 200,000 clones; around 79% were seen once. The record originates from a study of cytomegalovirus exposure and HLA in healthy donors. Whole-study findings and limits: With high specificity and sensitivity, the classifier reportedly diagnosed cytomegalovirus status. An analysis was carried out at a later point. It showed that HLA-associated TCR beta chains were more clonally expanded than equally common non-associated chains.

The J gene is TRBJ2-2, the V gene TRBV19, with D maybe TRBD1 (6 bases). The receptor was derived from a male donor in good health and CMV-seropositive. Material: PBMCs. The CDR3 is CASSIGPDRELFF. The CDR3 nucleotides read TGTGCCAGTAGTATCGGCCCGGACAGAGAGCTGTTTTTT.